This T cell receptor (beta chain) was sequenced in a study of cytomegalovirus exposure and HLA in healthy donors. Researchers ran the PCR with 60 Vbeta and 13 Jbeta primers. Here immunoSEQ multiplex PCR was the method, and the copy in TCRdb shows in-frame clones only, minus some. The sample has 95,000 to 150,000 clones; around two thirds are singletons. CDR1 is SGHNT and CDR2 is YYREEE in the germline V gene (reference sequence). The CDR3 extends over 17 amino acids. The ends lost 6 bases at V and 6 bases at J; junction bases unmatched: 18. This receptor was taken from a woman in her thirties or forties in good health and CMV-seropositive. The chain joins TRBV5-4 to TRBJ2-1; TRBD2 aligns across 7 bases. Sequencing was done on a sample of PBMCs. The CDR3: CASTITPRVAGRNEQFF. The CDR3 region has the DNA TGTGCCAGCACCATTACCCCCCGGGTAGCGGGTCGCAATGAGCAGTTCTTC.